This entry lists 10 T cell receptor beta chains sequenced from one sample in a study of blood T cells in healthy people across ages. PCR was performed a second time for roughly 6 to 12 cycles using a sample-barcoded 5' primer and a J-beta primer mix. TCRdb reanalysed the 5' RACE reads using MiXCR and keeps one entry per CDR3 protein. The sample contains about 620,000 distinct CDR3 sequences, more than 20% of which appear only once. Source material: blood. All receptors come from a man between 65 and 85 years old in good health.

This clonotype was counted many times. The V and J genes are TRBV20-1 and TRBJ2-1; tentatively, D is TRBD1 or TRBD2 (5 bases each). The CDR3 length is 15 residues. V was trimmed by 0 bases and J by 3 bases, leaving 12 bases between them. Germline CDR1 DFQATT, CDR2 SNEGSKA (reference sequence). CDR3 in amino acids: CSARDRDVFYNEQFF. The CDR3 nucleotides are TGCAGTGCTAGAGATCGGGACGTGTTCTACAATGAGCAGTTCTTC.

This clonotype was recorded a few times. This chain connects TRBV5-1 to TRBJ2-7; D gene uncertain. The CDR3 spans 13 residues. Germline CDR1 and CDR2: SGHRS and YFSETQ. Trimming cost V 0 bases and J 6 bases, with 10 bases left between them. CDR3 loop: CASSLDLSSEQYF. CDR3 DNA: TGCGCCAGCAGCTTGGATCTAAGTAGCGAGCAGTACTTC. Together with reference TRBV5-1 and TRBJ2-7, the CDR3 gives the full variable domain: KAGVTQTPRYLIKTRGQQVTLSCSPISGHRSVSWYQQTPGQGLQFLFEYFSETQRNKGNFPGRFSGRQFSNSRSEMNVSTLELGDSALYLCASSLDLSSEQYFGPGTRLTVT.

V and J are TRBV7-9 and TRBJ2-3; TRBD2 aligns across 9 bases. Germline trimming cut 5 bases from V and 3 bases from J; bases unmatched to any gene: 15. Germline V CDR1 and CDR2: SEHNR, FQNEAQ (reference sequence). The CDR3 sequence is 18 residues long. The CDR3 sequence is CASSDNYGLATGTDTQYF. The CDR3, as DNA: TGTGCCAGCAGCGATAACTACGGACTAGCGACGGGTACAGATACGCAGTATTTT.

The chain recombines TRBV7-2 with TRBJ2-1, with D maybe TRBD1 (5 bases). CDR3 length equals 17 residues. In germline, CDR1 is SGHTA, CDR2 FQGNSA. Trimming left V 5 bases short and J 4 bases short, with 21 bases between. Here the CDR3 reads CASSPGAPTQLYNEQFF. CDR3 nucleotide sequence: TGTGCCAGCAGCCCTGGGGCTCCAACTCAGCTATACAATGAGCAGTTCTTC. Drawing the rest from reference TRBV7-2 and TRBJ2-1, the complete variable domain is GAGVSQSPSNKVTEKGKDVELRCDPISGHTALYWYRQSLGQGLEFLIYFQGNSAPDKSGLPSDRFSAERTGGSVSTLTIQRTQQEDSAVYLCASSPGAPTQLYNEQFFGPGTRLTVL.

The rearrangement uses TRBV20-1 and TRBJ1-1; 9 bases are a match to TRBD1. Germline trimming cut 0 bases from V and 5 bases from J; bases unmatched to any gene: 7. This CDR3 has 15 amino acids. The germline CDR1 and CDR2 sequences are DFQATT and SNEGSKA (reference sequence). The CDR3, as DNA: TGCAGTGCTAGAGACGTCGGACAGGGGACAACTGAAGCTTTCTTT. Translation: CSARDVGQGTTEAFF.

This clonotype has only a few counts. CDR3 in amino acids: CASSQDFAVTDTQYF. CDR3 nucleotide sequence: TGCGCCAGCAGCCAAGACTTCGCAGTCACAGATACGCAGTATTTT. This chain joins TRBV4-3 and TRBJ2-3; D uncertain. Trimming stripped 0 bases from V and 2 bases from J, with 9 bases between. Germline loops: CDR1 LGHNA, CDR2 YSLEER. This CDR3 region has 15 residues.

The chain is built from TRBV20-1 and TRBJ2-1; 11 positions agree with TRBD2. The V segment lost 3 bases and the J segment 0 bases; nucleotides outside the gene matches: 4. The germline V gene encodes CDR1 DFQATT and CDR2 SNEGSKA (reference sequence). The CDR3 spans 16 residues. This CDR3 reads CSARGLAEISYNEQFF. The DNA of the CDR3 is TGCAGTGCTAGGGGACTAGCGGAGATCTCCTACAATGAGCAGTTCTTC.

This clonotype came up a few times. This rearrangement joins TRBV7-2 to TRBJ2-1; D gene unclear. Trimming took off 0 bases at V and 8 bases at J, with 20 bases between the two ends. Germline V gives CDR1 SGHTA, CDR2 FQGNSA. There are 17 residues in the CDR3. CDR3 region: CASSLARSNQLWHEQFF. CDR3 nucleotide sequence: TGTGCCAGCAGCTTAGCGCGAAGCAACCAACTTTGGCATGAGCAGTTCTTC. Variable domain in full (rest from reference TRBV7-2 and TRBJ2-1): GAGVSQSPSNKVTEKGKDVELRCDPISGHTALYWYRQSLGQGLEFLIYFQGNSAPDKSGLPSDRFSAERTGGSVSTLTIQRTQQEDSAVYLCASSLARSNQLWHEQFFGPGTRLTVL.

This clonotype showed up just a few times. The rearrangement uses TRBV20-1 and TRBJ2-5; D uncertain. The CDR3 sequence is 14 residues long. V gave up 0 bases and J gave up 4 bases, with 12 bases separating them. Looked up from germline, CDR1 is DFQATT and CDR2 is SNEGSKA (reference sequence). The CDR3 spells CSARDNRGSETQYF. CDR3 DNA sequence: TGCAGTGCTAGAGATAACAGAGGTTCAGAGACCCAGTACTTC.

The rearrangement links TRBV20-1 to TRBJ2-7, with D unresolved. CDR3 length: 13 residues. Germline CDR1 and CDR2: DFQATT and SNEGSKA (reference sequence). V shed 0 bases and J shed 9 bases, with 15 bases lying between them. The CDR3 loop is CSARDHSSLGQYF. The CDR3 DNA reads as TGCAGTGCTAGAGATCATTCTTCCCTAGGGCAGTACTTC.